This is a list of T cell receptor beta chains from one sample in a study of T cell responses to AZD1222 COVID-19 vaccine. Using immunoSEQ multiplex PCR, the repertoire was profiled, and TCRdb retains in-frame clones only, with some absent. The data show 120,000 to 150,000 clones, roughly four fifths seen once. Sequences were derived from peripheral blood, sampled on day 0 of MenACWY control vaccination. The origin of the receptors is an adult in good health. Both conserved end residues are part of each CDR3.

CASSQGLAGGRNEQFF	TRBJ2-1	TRBV19
CASSFGQGQYRGEKLFF	TRBJ1-4	TRBV7-9
CASSLDSQGVNTGELFF	TRBJ2-2	TRBV5-4
CASSLVFENTGELFF	TRBJ2-2	TRBV11-2
CASNIAGPTGELFF	TRBJ2-2	TRBV10-2
CASSLRLAGGPTYNEQFF	TRBJ2-1	TRBV5-1
CASSLDPAGAPNEKLFF	TRBJ1-4	TRBV5-1
CASSLPGSHSYNEQFF	TRBJ2-1	TRBV5-6
CASRPGQGASGELFF	TRBJ2-2	TRBV7-9
CASSYSTWGSYEQYF	TRBJ2-7	TRBV6-5
CSVLQGKLYEQYF	TRBJ2-7	TRBV29-1
CASSSHRGYNSPLHF	TRBJ1-6	TRBV14
CASSFSGQGFQPQHF	TRBJ1-5	TRBV6-2/TRBV6-3
CASSVGHPYQETQYF	TRBJ2-5	TRBV5-1
CASTSGQGSEAFF	TRBJ1-1	TRBV6-5
CASSIGGDYLRETQYF	TRBJ2-5	TRBV19
CASKEGPSQYF	TRBJ2-3	TRBV28
CASSVGNSGNTIYF	TRBJ1-3	TRBV9
CASGQGFNSPLHF	TRBJ1-6	TRBV19
CASSLGRGPGELFF	TRBJ2-2	TRBV11-2
CASSLGLRPDQPQHF	TRBJ1-5	TRBV5-6
CASSRGQGDTEAFF	TRBJ1-1	TRBV5-1
CASSLSGDRYSPLHF	TRBJ1-6	TRBV3-1/TRBV3-2
CASTSVPDTQYF	TRBJ2-3	TRBV2
CASSLSLGREVTDTQYF	TRBJ2-3	TRBV5-1
CASSWGQPYEQYF	TRBJ2-7	TRBV5-1
CASAFSGLGGYTF	TRBJ1-2	TRBV7-9
CASSYARTVYGYTF	TRBJ1-2	TRBV6-2/TRBV6-3
CASSTETGALYGYTF	TRBJ1-2	TRBV19